This T cell receptor (beta chain) was recovered during a study of regulatory T cells in long-lasting Graves disease. Study-wide results and caveats: Those with persistent Graves' had less TCR diversity than newly diagnosed patients. Authors noted too few samples as a limitation.

In its sample, this clonotype was seen a few times. The antigen is undetermined. Specified time point: newly diagnosed GD, antithyroid drugs for less than 3 months. Following extraction of RNA from PBMCs, that RNA was used to make the TCR library. CDR3 length equals 13 residues. Trimming took 2 bases from V and 7 from J; bases not matched to a gene: 6. Germline V gene lookup returns CDR1 GTSNPN and CDR2 SVGIG (reference sequence). Relying on iRepertoire HTBI primers and Arm-PCR of CDR3 regions, the team built TCR beta libraries. A single record per CDR3 protein comes from TCRdb applying MiXCR to the multiplex PCR reads. There are 350,000 to 450,000 distinct CDR3 sequences in the sample; 15% occur only once, and about 7.8% lies in the top ten. These records were also assigned to another study, of T cells in Graves' hyperthyroidism and ophthalmopathy. Per that study: Researchers found most expanded thyroid clonotypes above 0.001 in blood as well.

The sequence came from a woman between 35 and 50 years old with Graves disease. V and J are TRBV30 and TRBJ2-5, with 8 bases lining up with TRBD2. This material consisted of peripheral blood mononuclear cells (PBMCs), taken at new diagnosis, from a patient treated with antithyroid drugs. CDR3 sequence: CAWSRAGVGTQYF. The CDR3 DNA follows: TGTGCCTGGAGTAGAGCGGGAGTTGGGACCCAGTACTTC.